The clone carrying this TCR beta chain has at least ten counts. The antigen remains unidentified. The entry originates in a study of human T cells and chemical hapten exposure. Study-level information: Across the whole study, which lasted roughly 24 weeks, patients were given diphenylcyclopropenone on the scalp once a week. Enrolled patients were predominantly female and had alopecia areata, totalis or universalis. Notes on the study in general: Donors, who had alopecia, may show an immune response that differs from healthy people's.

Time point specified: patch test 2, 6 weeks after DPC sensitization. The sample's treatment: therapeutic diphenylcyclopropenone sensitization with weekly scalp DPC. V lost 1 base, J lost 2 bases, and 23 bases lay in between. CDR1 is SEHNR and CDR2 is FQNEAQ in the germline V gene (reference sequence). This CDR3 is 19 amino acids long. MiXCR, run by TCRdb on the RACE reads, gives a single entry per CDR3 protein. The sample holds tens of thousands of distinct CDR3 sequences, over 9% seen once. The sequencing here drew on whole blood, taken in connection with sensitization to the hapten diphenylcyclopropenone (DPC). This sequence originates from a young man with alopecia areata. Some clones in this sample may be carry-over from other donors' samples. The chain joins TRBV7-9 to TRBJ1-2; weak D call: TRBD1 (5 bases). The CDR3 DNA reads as TGTGCCAGCAGCTTAGGCCAGAACCCCCATCCTAGGGGCAACTATGGCTACACCTTC. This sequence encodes CASSLGQNPHPRGNYGYTF. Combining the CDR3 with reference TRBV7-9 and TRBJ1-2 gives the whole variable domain DTGVSQNPRHKITKRGQNVTFRCDPISEHNRLYWYRQTLGQGPEFLTYFQNEAQLEKSRLLSDRFSAERPKGSFSTLEIQRTEQGDSAMYLCASSLGQNPHPRGNYGYTFGSGTRLTVV.